This T cell receptor beta chain was sequenced during a study of T cells after yellow fever vaccination. At the level of the study: Preparing low-cell-number fractions relied on SMART-Seq v4 Ultra Low Input. Whole-study results and caveats: Clonotypes appearing in both CD4 and CD8 compartments existed, and their share was small. Most primary-vaccination clones recurred post-booster (roughly 96% CD4, roughly 91% CD8).

J gave up 8 bases and V 0 bases, and 5 bases lay outside the gene matches. This CDR3 comprises 15 residues. Per germline, CDR1 MNHEY and CDR2 SVGAGI. One entry per CDR3 protein, called by TCRdb with MiXCR from the 5' RACE reads. The sample records a few hundred thousand distinct CDR3 sequences, about 7.8% being singletons. A note on this clonotype: Its antigen is not identified.

The V gene is TRBV6-5, the J gene TRBJ1-4, with 8 nucleotides matching TRBD1. This receptor was obtained from a man in his late teens or twenties who received the YFV17D yellow fever vaccine. Here the sequenced sample was PBMCs, taken approximately 47 days after the first yellow fever vaccination. The CDR3 loop reads CASSYSGTGGEKLFF. The DNA of the CDR3 is TGTGCCAGCAGTTACTCCGGGACAGGAGGGGAAAAACTGTTTTTT.